This entry describes one T cell receptor beta chain. V was clipped by 3 bases and J by 1 base, with 13 bases between them. CDR3 length equals 16 residues. Germline V gene lookup returns CDR1 SGHTA and CDR2 FQGNSA. Repertoires were generated with immunoSEQ multiplex PCR, while TCRdb's copy carries only in-frame clones and drops some. The table lists some 140,000 clones, about 91% of them singletons. This entry belongs to a study of T cell responses to AZD1222 COVID-19 vaccine. The rearrangement joins TRBV7-2 to TRBJ1-3; D remains ambiguous. This sample comprised peripheral blood, obtained on day 0 of AZD1222 vaccination. This receptor was obtained from an adult in good health. The CDR3 sequence: CASSLSAPRSGNTIYF. DNA of the CDR3: TGTGCCAGCAGCTTGTCGGCCCCAAGGTCTGGAAACACCATATATTTT.